This TCR beta chain was recovered during a study of memory CD4+ T cells and cytomegalovirus serostatus. Background on the study: Healthy Belgian adult donors included 9 or 10 CMV-positive and some 24 CMV-negative people.

Assay: immunoSEQ multiplex PCR; the TCRdb copy retains only in-frame clones and omits some. The sample includes 65,000 to 95,000 clones, approximately 84% seen only once; the top ten take 0.78%. Single viable CD3+CD4+CD8-CD45RO+ cells were sorted as the memory CD4+ T cells. After thawing, CD4+ T cells were positively selected. CDR1 and CDR2 from the germline V gene are SGHTA and FQGNSA. The CDR3 runs 16 residues. Germline trimming cut 2 bases from V and 6 bases from J; bases unmatched to any gene: 10. Sequenced input: memory CD4+ T cells from blood. The rearrangement joins TRBV7-2 to TRBJ2-7; TRBD1 matches at 10 bases. This receptor was taken from an adult in good health and CMV-seronegative. The CDR3 DNA follows: TGTGCCAGCAGCTTAAACCGGGACAGGGGCAGTACCGAGCAGTACTTC. Translated, it gives CASSLNRDRGSTEQYF.